Presented here are 19 T cell receptor beta chains from one specimen sequenced in a study of regulatory T cells in long-lasting Graves disease (dated by TCRdb to the early 2020s). The library came from multiplex PCR. The sample was run on an Illumina HiSeq 4000. CDR3 regions were amplified by Arm-PCR with iRepertoire HTBI primers to construct TCR beta libraries. TCRdb handled the public reads itself, with Q25 trimming in fastp and clone calling in MiXCR, and kept productive beta chains. Identical CDR3 protein sequences are pooled into one entry, listed with their most common genes and DNA. This sample comprises fewer than 450,000 distinct CDR3 sequences, about 15% of them detected only once. The ten largest account for 7.8% of the sample. This sample's time point label indicates: newly diagnosed GD, antithyroid drugs for less than 3 months. RNA was extracted from PBMCs in TRIzol for both TCR sequencing and RNA sequencing.

These data are also associated with another study on T cells in Graves' hyperthyroidism and ophthalmopathy.

This specimen was peripheral blood mononuclear cells (PBMCs), taken at new diagnosis, from a patient treated with antithyroid drugs. The receptors here all came from a woman aged 35 to 49 with Graves disease. Donor details come from another sample of the same person, matched by shared clones.

This clonotype was counted at least ten times. The chain has TRBV3-1 and TRBJ1-5; possible D gene TRBD1, 6 bases. Trimming left V 1 base short and J 10 bases short, with 11 bases between. The CDR3 spans 13 residues. The germline CDR1 and CDR2 sequences are LGHDT and YNNKEL (reference sequence). The CDR3 spells CASSQAPDSPQHF. The CDR3 DNA is TGTGCCAGCAGCCAAGCCCCGGACAGCCCCCAGCATTTT. The full variable domain, with the rest looked up from reference TRBV3-1 and TRBJ1-5, is DTAVSQTPKYLVTQMGNDKSIKCEQNLGHDTMYWYKQDSKKFLKIMFSYNNKELIINETVPNRFSPKSPDKAHLNLHINSLELGDSAVYFCASSQAPDSPQHFGDGTRLSIL.

The rearrangement links TRBV4-1 to TRBJ2-4, with D perhaps being TRBD1 or TRBD2 (5 bases each). The germline V and J ends were trimmed by 0 bases and 5 bases, with 8 bases remaining between them. Germline V CDR1 and CDR2: MGHRA, YSYEKL. The CDR3 totals 14 residues. The CDR3 here is CASSQDRDQNIQYF. CDR3 DNA sequence: TGCGCCAGCAGCCAAGACCGGGACCAAAACATTCAGTACTTC.

Ten or more counts support this clonotype. The V gene is TRBV20-1, the J gene TRBJ2-1, with no clear D. The CDR3 is 14 amino acids. V shed 6 bases and J shed 3 bases, with 15 bases lying between them. Germline CDR1 DFQATT, CDR2 SNEGSKA (reference sequence). In DNA, the CDR3 is TGCAGTGCAAAAACTGTGGTGGGCTACAATGAGCAGTTCTTC. Translating gives CSAKTVVGYNEQFF.

This clonotype came up a few times. The chain is built from TRBV10-2 and TRBJ2-2; D is uncertain. The CDR3 has 15 amino acids. V was cut by 0 bases and J by 4 bases, with 9 bases left in between. CDR1 WSHSY and CDR2 SAAADI come from the germline V gene. The CDR3 DNA follows: TGCGCCAGCAGTGAGTCCTTAGAGATCACCGGGGAGCTGTTTTTT. Amino acids: CASSESLEITGELFF.

This chain connects TRBV20-1 to TRBJ2-3; D not resolved. Trimming left V 6 bases short and J 6 bases short, with 13 bases between. Germline CDR1 is DFQATT and CDR2 is SNEGSKA (reference sequence). CDR3 length: 12 amino acids. In nucleotides, the CDR3 is TGCAGTGCCCCCAACCAAGGGGATACGCAGTATTTT. Its protein is CSAPNQGDTQYF.

V and J are TRBV30 and TRBJ2-1; D gene unclear. The CDR3 is 15 amino acids. CDR1 is GTSNPN, CDR2 SVGIG, per germline (reference sequence). V gave up 3 bases and J gave up 0 bases, with 12 bases separating them. CDR3 bases: TGTGCCTGGAGCTTACACCCGAGCTCCTACAATGAGCAGTTCTTC. Amino acid sequence: CAWSLHPSSYNEQFF.

This clonotype was seen many times. The genes are TRBV19 and TRBJ2-5; 12 positions match TRBD2. The trim removed 3 bases at V and 1 base at J, leaving 9 bases unmatched. This CDR3 has 18 residues. The germline gives CDR1 LNHDA, CDR2 SQIVND (reference sequence). CDR3 in amino acids: CASSISLGTSGLQETQYF. CDR3 DNA sequence: TGTGCCAGTAGTATTTCACTCGGGACTAGCGGGCTCCAAGAGACCCAGTACTTC.

This clonotype was seen at least ten times. The rearrangement uses TRBV13 and TRBJ2-1; no clear D gene. Per germline, CDR1 PRHDT and CDR2 FYEKMQ (reference sequence). V was shortened by 5 bases and J by 7 bases, with 12 bases between the two germline ends. This CDR3 is built from 13 residues. For the CDR3, the DNA is TGTGCCAGCAGCCCCCGGACGGTGAATGAGCAGTTCTTC. As protein: CASSPRTVNEQFF.

The chain links TRBV7-8 to TRBJ1-5; D remains ambiguous. This CDR3 has 15 amino acids. V gave up 1 base and J gave up 4 bases, with 11 bases separating them. Germline V gene sequence: CDR1 SGHVS, CDR2 FQNEAQ. The CDR3 sequence: CASSLERGWNQPQHF. The DNA of the CDR3 is TGTGCCAGCAGCTTAGAGCGTGGGTGGAATCAGCCCCAGCATTTT.

This clonotype was seen at least ten times. J is TRBJ2-3 and V is TRBV24-1, with 9 bases matching TRBD1. Germline V gene data show CDR1 as KGHDR and CDR2 as SFDVKD. CDR3 length: 16 amino acids. V was clipped by 4 bases and J by 3 bases; unmatched bases: 7. The DNA of the CDR3 is TGTGCCACCAGTGAAGTAGGGACAGGGATAACAGATACGCAGTATTTT. It translates to CATSEVGTGITDTQYF.

CDR3 protein: CASSRLSREGSDTQYF. The CDR3, as DNA: TGTGCCAGCAGTCGGTTGTCGCGGGAGGGCTCAGATACGCAGTATTTT. The rearrangement links TRBV27 to TRBJ2-3, with 9 nucleotides matching TRBD2. Germline V gene lookup returns CDR1 MNHEY and CDR2 SMNVEV (reference sequence). The J segment lost 4 bases and the V segment lost 5 bases, leaving 10 bases of the junction unmatched. The CDR3 covers 16 residues.

At least ten counts were recorded for this clonotype. This chain links TRBV15 with TRBJ1-3; 7 bases map to TRBD1. Germline V gives CDR1 LNHNV, CDR2 YYDKDF (reference sequence). Trimming removed 4 bases from V and 0 bases from J; junction bases left unmatched: 6. The length of the CDR3 is 16 residues. The DNA of the CDR3 is TGTGCCACCAGCAAGACAGGGATTACCTCTGGAAACACCATATATTTT. It is translated as CATSKTGITSGNTIYF. The variable domain in full, completed from reference TRBV15 and TRBJ1-3, reads DAMVIQNPRYQVTQFGKPVTLSCSQTLNHNVMYWYQQKSSQAPKLLFHYYDKDFNNEADTPDNFQSRRPNTSFCFLDIRSPGLGDTAMYLCATSKTGITSGNTIYFGEGSWLTVV.

This clonotype was detected many times. The genes are TRBV12-3 or TRBV12-4 and TRBJ2-3; tentatively, D is TRBD2 (5 bases). The V and J ends lost 9 bases and 4 bases respectively, with 14 bases between them. This CDR3 has 13 amino acids. The CDR3 region has the DNA TGTGCCAGTTTGGGCAGTAGCGCAGATACGCAGTATTTT. Protein: CASLGSSADTQYF.

This clonotype was counted at least ten times. This sequence joins TRBV28 and TRBJ2-1; TRBD2 aligns across 7 bases. The CDR3 is made up of 13 amino acids. CDR1 is MDHEN and CDR2 is SYDVKM in the germline V gene. V was pared by 11 bases and J by 2 bases, with 6 bases of the junction left unmatched. The chain's CDR3 is CAGAAGAYNEQFF. Written as DNA, the CDR3 is TGTGCCGGGGCGGCGGGGGCCTACAATGAGCAGTTCTTC.

This clonotype has at least ten counts. The V call is TRBV11-3, the J call TRBJ2-7; D unclear. V lost 3 bases and J 3 bases, leaving 9 bases between the germline ends. The CDR3 contains 13 residues. Germline V lookup: CDR1 SGHNT, CDR2 YENEEA. The CDR3 sequence: CASSFSKDYEQYF. The CDR3 region has the DNA TGTGCCAGCAGCTTTTCCAAAGACTACGAGCAGTACTTC.

This clonotype was picked up many times. The V gene is TRBV9, the J gene TRBJ2-1; D ambiguous. Deletions cut 1 base from V and 5 bases from J, with 7 bases between. From germline, CDR1 is SGDLS and CDR2 YYNGEE. The CDR3 is 13 residues long. The CDR3, as DNA: TGTGCCAGCAGCGTAAGTGGGCACAATGAGCAGTTCTTC. This sequence encodes CASSVSGHNEQFF. Supplemented by reference TRBV9 and TRBJ2-1, the full variable domain reads DSGVTQTPKHLITATGQRVTLRCSPRSGDLSVYWYQQSLDQGLQFLIQYYNGEERAKGNILERFSAQQFPDLHSELNLSSLELGDSALYFCASSVSGHNEQFFGPGTRLTVL.

This clonotype appeared many times. V gene TRBV7-9 combines with J gene TRBJ2-7, with 12 bases aligning to TRBD2. The V gene's germline CDR1 is SEHNR and CDR2 FQNEAQ (reference sequence). The CDR3 contains 15 residues. Trimming cost V 3 bases and J 7 bases; bases outside gene matches: 7. The CDR3 protein is CASSFGLAGLLEQYF. The CDR3, as DNA: TGTGCCAGCAGCTTTGGACTAGCGGGGCTTTTGGAGCAGTACTTC.

In its sample, this clonotype was seen a few times. V is TRBV19 and J is TRBJ1-2; 9 nucleotides align to TRBD1. Trimming at V came to 7 bases and at J to 2 bases, leaving 17 bases not matched to a gene. The CDR3 is 18 amino acids. Germline V lookup: CDR1 LNHDA, CDR2 SQIVND (reference sequence). The chain's CDR3 is CASTSGYRTGGSNYGYTF. The CDR3 coding sequence is TGTGCCAGTACCTCGGGGTATAGAACAGGGGGCAGCAACTATGGCTACACCTTC. The whole variable domain, remainder taken from reference TRBV19 and TRBJ1-2, is DGGITQSPKYLFRKEGQNVTLSCEQNLNHDAMYWYRQDPGQGLRLIYYSQIVNDFQKGDIAEGYSVSREKKESFPLTVTSAQKNPTAFYLCASTSGYRTGGSNYGYTFGSGTRLTVV.

In this sample, this clonotype turned up many times. The CDR3 reads CASSPLRETQYF. CDR3 nucleotides: TGTGCCAGCTCACCACTAAGGGAGACCCAGTACTTC. V usage is TRBV18 and J usage is TRBJ2-5; D remains ambiguous. The CDR3 contains 12 residues. The germline V gene encodes CDR1 KGHSH and CDR2 LQKENI. V shed 1 base and J shed 5 bases, with 5 bases lying between them.